This T cell receptor (beta chain) was captured in a study of beta chain features in type 1 diabetes. Study-level points and caveats: Within each of all four CD4+ subsets, Type 1 diabetes patients had TCRB CDR3s that were moderately but significantly shorter.

Germline loops: CDR1 SGHRS, CDR2 YFSETQ. The CDR3 totals 15 residues. V dropped 1 base and J dropped 5 bases, with 12 bases sitting between them. Reverse transcription of all isolated RNA meant that expressed TCRB transcripts were sequenced. Profiling relied on immunoSEQ multiplex PCR, and the TCRdb table lists in-frame clones only, not all of them. The table records approximately 240,000 clones, 16% of them present only once. A word on this clone: Antigen: not known.

Sequencing was carried out using naive CD4+ T cells from blood. The J gene is TRBJ2-2, the V gene TRBV5-1; D perhaps matches TRBD2 (6 bases). This clonotype was obtained from a man aged 30-40 years with type 1 diabetes. As DNA, the CDR3 is TGCGCCAGCAGCTTGCGGCTAGCGAGGACCGGGGAGCTGTTTTTT. This encodes CASSLRLARTGELFF.